Listed below are T cell receptor beta chains from one sample, sequenced in a study of T cells expressing NK-cell markers. After re-calling the 5' RACE reads, TCRdb lists one entry per CDR3 protein, DNA absent. The repertoire table contains tens of thousands of distinct CDR3 sequences. The sample taken for sequencing was blood T cells: a sorted CD56 or NKG2C T cell subset, CD4+ or CD8+ T cells, or bulk PBMC T cells (not recorded which). Receptors were obtained from a woman aged 18 to 75 in good health. Each CDR3 is given with its conserved first and last residue. Each record gives: J gene, V gene, CDR3 protein.

j_gene: TRBJ1-5; v_gene: TRBV15; CDR3aa: CATSTGVQPQHF
j_gene: TRBJ2-4; v_gene: TRBV2; CDR3aa: CASSEVPDLAKNIQYF
j_gene: TRBJ2-1; v_gene: TRBV5-1; CDR3aa: CASSFASSQREQFF
j_gene: TRBJ1-2; v_gene: TRBV27; CDR3aa: CASSLVVEGIANYGYTF
j_gene: TRBJ1-1; v_gene: TRBV4-1; CDR3aa: CASSRSSLTRDRSNTEAFF
j_gene: TRBJ2-4; v_gene: TRBV15; CDR3aa: CATSRDQAGGLLAKNIQYF
j_gene: TRBJ2-7; v_gene: TRBV29-1; CDR3aa: CSVEVTSGAYEQYF
j_gene: TRBJ2-1; v_gene: TRBV10-3; CDR3aa: CATEDGDNEQFF
j_gene: TRBJ2-7; v_gene: TRBV6-5; CDR3aa: CASSYQGQIGEQYF
j_gene: TRBJ2-5; v_gene: TRBV7-3; CDR3aa: CASSLGGGLQETQYF
j_gene: TRBJ1-2; v_gene: TRBV6-2/TRBV6-3; CDR3aa: CASSPDRGVFRGYTF